This T cell receptor (beta chain) is from a study of cytomegalovirus exposure and HLA in healthy donors. A multiplex PCR was run with 60 Vbeta primers and 13 Jbeta primers. This table comes from immunoSEQ multiplex PCR, and its TCRdb copy is limited to in-frame clones, with some not included. The table includes tens of thousands of clones, approximately 80% detected once. CDR1 and CDR2 (germline): MDHEN, SYDVKM. The CDR3 has 14 amino acids. The V end was cut by 6 bases, the J end by 5 bases, with 14 bases between. The specimen sequenced was PBMCs. The receptor was derived from a man between 25 and 39 years old in good health and CMV-seronegative. V is TRBV28 and J is TRBJ1-3; D is possibly TRBD1 (5 bases). CDR3 region: CASRPRGSRNTIYF. CDR3 DNA: TGTGCCAGCAGACCTAGGGGATCACGAAACACCATATATTTT.